The 27 T cell receptor beta chains below were found in one sample sequenced in a study of cytomegalovirus exposure and HLA in healthy donors. Both 60 Vbeta primers and 13 Jbeta primers went into the PCR. Generated by immunoSEQ multiplex PCR, the TCRdb table keeps only in-frame clones and is missing some. The repertoire includes roughly 170,000 clones, approximately 80% of them detected once, and 4.8% sits in the top ten. The specimen sequenced was PBMCs. The receptors were sampled from a man between 18 and 29 years old in good health and CMV-seronegative.

V and J are TRBV13 and TRBJ2-5, with 7 nucleotides matching TRBD1. The ends lost 0 bases at V and 3 bases at J; junction bases unmatched: 13. The CDR3 consists of 18 residues. Germline CDR1 reads PRHDT; CDR2 reads FYEKMQ (reference sequence). CDR3 sequence reads: CASSLGAPSGTVKETQYF. CDR3 in DNA: TGTGCCAGCAGCTTAGGGGCCCCATCCGGGACAGTAAAAGAGACCCAGTACTTC.

This clone came up once. The rearrangement links TRBV7-2 to TRBJ2-7; D perhaps matches TRBD2 (5 bases). Germline CDR1 SGHTA, CDR2 FQGNSA. This CDR3 contains 19 residues. The V and J ends lost 1 base and 3 bases respectively, with 25 bases between them. The CDR3 sequence: CASSLGPPPFRGLGYEQYF. CDR3 sequence (DNA): TGTGCCAGCAGCTTAGGTCCCCCCCCCTTTCGCGGGCTAGGCTACGAGCAGTACTTC. Looking up the rest from reference TRBV7-2 and TRBJ2-7 gives the full variable domain: GAGVSQSPSNKVTEKGKDVELRCDPISGHTALYWYRQSLGQGLEFLIYFQGNSAPDKSGLPSDRFSAERTGGSVSTLTIQRTQQEDSAVYLCASSLGPPPFRGLGYEQYFGPGTRLTVT.

The chain is built from TRBV4-2 and TRBJ2-7, with TRBD1 identical over 8 bases. The J segment lost 3 bases and the V segment lost 4 bases, leaving 14 bases of the junction unmatched. Germline lookup yields CDR1 LGHNA and CDR2 YNFKEQ. CDR3 length equals 17 residues. The CDR3 DNA follows: TGTGCCAGCAGCCCCCAGGGGGCTGTGAGGAGTAACTACGAGCAGTACTTC. Its translation: CASSPQGAVRSNYEQYF.

This clone was found once. This rearrangement joins TRBV7-3 to TRBJ2-1; 7 nucleotides align to TRBD2. Losses at the gene ends were 3 bases for V and 9 bases for J; bases not matched to a gene: 5. The CDR3 sequence is 13 residues long. Germline CDR1 is SGHTA and CDR2 is FQGTGA. The CDR3 DNA reads as TGTGCCAGCAGCTTGGGCGGGAGAGGTGAGCAGTTCTTC. Translated: CASSLGGRGEQFF.

This chain connects TRBV11-2 to TRBJ2-3; 10 nucleotides match TRBD1. The germline CDR1 and CDR2 sequences are SGHAT and FQNNGV. CDR3 length: 16 residues. Trimming at V came to 3 bases and at J to 2 bases, leaving 5 bases not matched to a gene. This CDR3 is CASSLAGTGVTDTQYF. Written as DNA, the CDR3 is TGTGCCAGCAGCTTGGCCGGGACAGGGGTCACAGATACGCAGTATTTT.

V is TRBV4-3 and J is TRBJ2-1; 10 nucleotides agree with TRBD2. This CDR3 spans 15 amino acids. Germline V CDR1 and CDR2: LGHNA, YSLEER. After removal of 0 bases from V and 9 bases from J, the junction contained 5 bases not matched to a gene. CDR3 loop: CASSQESGRAFEQFF. CDR3 coding DNA: TGCGCCAGCAGCCAAGAAAGCGGGAGGGCCTTTGAGCAGTTCTTC.

V gene TRBV4-1 combines with J gene TRBJ2-3; 10 bases align to TRBD2. Trimming removed 0 bases from V and 5 bases from J; junction bases left unmatched: 2. Germline loops: CDR1 MGHRA, CDR2 YSYEKL. This CDR3 is 15 amino acids long. CDR3 loop: CASSQDRLAGDTQYF. As DNA, the CDR3 is TGCGCCAGCAGCCAAGACCGACTAGCGGGAGATACGCAGTATTTT.

This chain joins TRBV7-9 and TRBJ2-2; 13 bases agree with TRBD2. The CDR3 is made up of 17 amino acids. J lost 0 bases, V lost 6 bases, and 4 bases had no gene match. Per the germline V gene, CDR1 is SEHNR and CDR2 is FQNEAQ (reference sequence). CDR3 protein: CASRGTSGASNTGELFF. The CDR3 region has the DNA TGTGCCAGCAGGGGGACTAGCGGGGCCTCGAACACCGGGGAGCTGTTTTTT.

The chain links TRBV6-6 to TRBJ1-2; D perhaps matches TRBD1 (6 bases). The germline V and J ends were trimmed by 6 bases and 8 bases, with 13 bases remaining between them. The CDR3 spans 12 residues. CDR1 MNHNY and CDR2 SVGAGI come from the germline V gene (reference sequence). Here the CDR3 reads CASRIQGGGYTF. The CDR3 bases are TGTGCCAGCAGGATACAGGGTGGCGGCTACACCTTC.

The V and J genes are TRBV6-1 and TRBJ2-1, with 10 bases identical to TRBD1. The CDR3 consists of 15 residues. Looked up from germline, CDR1 is MNHNS and CDR2 is SASEGT. V shed 7 bases, J shed 4 bases, and the junction held 7 bases outside the gene matches. This CDR3 reads CASTKPGQGYNEQFF. The CDR3 nucleotides are TGTGCCAGCACAAAACCGGGACAGGGGTACAATGAGCAGTTCTTC.

This clone was counted a single time. The CDR3 reads CASSQGRSTEAFF. CDR3 in DNA: TGCGCCAGCAGCCAAGGGAGGAGCACTGAAGCTTTCTTT. V is TRBV4-1 and J is TRBJ1-1, with D hard to call. The V gene lost 1 base and the J gene lost 4 bases, with 7 bases spanning the gap. Per the germline V gene, CDR1 is MGHRA and CDR2 is YSYEKL. There are 13 residues in the CDR3.

The chain uses TRBV5-4 and TRBJ1-2, with a weak D call TRBD1 (6 bases). From germline, CDR1 is SGHNT and CDR2 YYREEE (reference sequence). The CDR3 contains 12 residues. Trimming shortened V by 2 bases and J by 7 bases, and 9 bases separated the two germline ends. CDR3 nucleotides: TGTGCCAGCAGCTTACAGGGCGCTGGCTACACCTTC. Protein sequence: CASSLQGAGYTF.

The chain employs TRBV11-3 and TRBJ2-5, with D perhaps TRBD1 (6 bases). Per germline, CDR1 SGHNT and CDR2 YENEEA. This CDR3 is built from 19 residues. Trimming pared 4 bases from V and 2 bases from J, leaving 26 bases between. The CDR3 nucleotides read TGTGCCAGCAGCTCTACCTCAGGGGTGCATCCCATGGGGCAAGAGACCCAGTACTTC. Its translation: CASSSTSGVHPMGQETQYF.

The rearrangement joins TRBV27 to TRBJ2-1; TRBD2 aligns across 9 bases. Germline trimming cut 6 bases from V and 5 bases from J; bases unmatched to any gene: 14. The germline gives CDR1 MNHEY, CDR2 SMNVEV (reference sequence). The CDR3 runs 17 residues. CDR3 sequence reads: CASRDQLRASGNNEQFF. CDR3 nucleotide sequence: TGTGCCAGCAGGGATCAACTCAGGGCTAGCGGGAACAATGAGCAGTTCTTC.

This clone was observed a single time. This chain links TRBV19 with TRBJ2-4, with TRBD2 matching over 11 bases. The germline gives CDR1 LNHDA, CDR2 SQIVND (reference sequence). This CDR3 spans 18 amino acids. Trimming cost V 10 bases and J 1 base; bases outside gene matches: 15. The CDR3 sequence: CATRELAGVVGAKNIQYF. The CDR3 bases are TGTGCCACCAGAGAACTAGCGGGAGTTGTGGGGGCCAAAAACATTCAGTACTTC.

This sequence joins TRBV9 and TRBJ2-7; D is unresolved. Germline assignment: CDR1 SGDLS and CDR2 YYNGEE. The length of the CDR3 is 14 residues. Trimming left V 5 bases short and J 0 bases short, with 12 bases between. The CDR3 DNA follows: TGTGCCAGCAGACTACTCCCAAGCTCCTACGAGCAGTACTTC. As protein: CASRLLPSSYEQYF. The full variable domain, with the rest looked up from reference TRBV9 and TRBJ2-7, is DSGVTQTPKHLITATGQRVTLRCSPRSGDLSVYWYQQSLDQGLQFLIQYYNGEERAKGNILERFSAQQFPDLHSELNLSSLELGDSALYFCASRLLPSSYEQYFGPGTRLTVT.

The chain has TRBV5-4 and TRBJ1-5; no firm D call. Trimming left V 1 base short and J 0 bases short, with 11 bases between. CDR1 is SGHNT, CDR2 YYREEE, per germline (reference sequence). The CDR3 extends over 16 amino acids. The CDR3 sequence: CASSLFPTDSNQPQHF. CDR3 bases: TGTGCCAGCAGCTTGTTTCCAACAGATAGCAATCAGCCCCAGCATTTT.

The rearrangement links TRBV10-3 to TRBJ2-5; TRBD1 matches at 8 bases. The CDR3 sequence is 13 residues long. After removal of 10 bases from V and 5 bases from J, the junction contained 9 bases not matched to a gene. The germline gives CDR1 ENHRY, CDR2 SYGVKD. CDR3 in amino acids: CASGTGRPETQYF. Written as DNA, the CDR3 is TGTGCCAGCGGGACAGGTCGCCCGGAGACCCAGTACTTC.

The rearrangement joins TRBV5-1 to TRBJ2-3; 12 bases line up with TRBD2. The CDR3 runs 17 residues. J gave up 6 bases and V 0 bases, and 8 bases lay outside the gene matches. Germline lookup yields CDR1 SGHRS and CDR2 YFSETQ. Here the CDR3 reads CASSLGLAGGPSDTQYF. In DNA form, the CDR3 reads TGCGCCAGCAGCTTGGGCCTAGCGGGAGGGCCAAGTGATACGCAGTATTTT.

The chain joins TRBV27 to TRBJ1-1; weak D call: TRBD1 (5 bases). CDR3 length: 14 amino acids. V was shortened by 3 bases and J by 3 bases, with 11 bases between the two germline ends. Germline-derived CDR1 and CDR2 are MNHEY and SMNVEV (reference sequence). Here the CDR3 reads CASSLAGGYTEAFF. CDR3 bases: TGTGCCAGCAGTTTGGCGGGGGGGTACACTGAAGCTTTCTTT.

The rearrangement uses TRBV27 and TRBJ2-3; maybe TRBD2 (5 bases). The germline gives CDR1 MNHEY, CDR2 SMNVEV (reference sequence). This CDR3 spans 13 amino acids. Trimming left V 10 bases short and J 2 bases short, with 13 bases between. The CDR3 sequence: CAIRDYYTDTQYF. CDR3 DNA: TGTGCCATCCGGGATTATTACACAGATACGCAGTATTTT.

CDR3 DNA: TGCGCCAGCAGCAATGGCAGGGGACAGGGATTGTCATATGGCTACACCTTC. It encodes CASSNGRGQGLSYGYTF. The chain has TRBV5-1 and TRBJ1-2, with 9 bases matching TRBD1. The CDR3 extends over 17 amino acids. The ends lost 4 bases at V and 5 bases at J; junction bases unmatched: 15. Germline V lookup: CDR1 SGHRS, CDR2 YFSETQ.

About this clone itself: Mismatch with germline at one junction end may stem from a read error. The chain has TRBV7-9 and TRBJ1-5, with 9 bases identical to TRBD1. The CDR3 loop spans 14 amino acids. Germline V CDR1 and CDR2: SEHNR, FQNEAQ (reference sequence). CDR3 protein: CASSLDRGNQPQHF. In DNA, the CDR3 is TGTGCAAGCAGCTTAGACAGGGGGAATCAGCCCCAGCATTTT.

The chain uses TRBV18 and TRBJ2-5; D may be TRBD2 (7 bases). Germline CDR1 is KGHSH and CDR2 is LQKENI. The CDR3 length is 16 residues. Trimming removed 3 bases at V and 3 bases at J, with 17 bases between. In DNA, the CDR3 is TGTGCCAGCTCACCTATCTCCGGGGGGCCTAAAGAGACCCAGTACTTC. Its protein is CASSPISGGPKETQYF. Filled out from reference TRBV18 and TRBJ2-5, the complete variable domain reads NAGVMQNPRHLVRRRGQEARLRCSPMKGHSHVYWYRQLPEEGLKFMVYLQKENIIDESGMPKERFSAEFPKEGPSILRIQQVVRGDSAAYFCASSPISGGPKETQYFGPGTRLLVL.

This chain joins TRBV2 and TRBJ2-2, with unresolved D. Trimming took off 3 bases at V and 1 base at J, with 6 bases between the two ends. This CDR3 is 14 amino acids long. The germline CDR1 and CDR2 sequences are SNHLY and FYNNEI. CDR3 in amino acids: CASSERGNTGELFF. The CDR3 region has the DNA TGTGCCAGCAGTGAGAGAGGGAACACCGGGGAGCTGTTTTTT.

The chain combines TRBV12-5 with TRBJ2-2; maybe TRBD1 (6 bases). The CDR3 has 17 residues. V was shortened by 2 bases and J by 1 base, with 14 bases between the two germline ends. Germline V gene sequence: CDR1 LGHNT, CDR2 FRNRAP. The CDR3 bases are TGTGCTAGTGGTTTGCCCTACCCGGGACAGAACACCGGGGAGCTGTTTTTT. Translation gives CASGLPYPGQNTGELFF.

The rearrangement links TRBV29-1 to TRBJ2-3; perhaps TRBD2 as D (6 bases). Trimming left V 6 bases short and J 5 bases short, with 18 bases between. The CDR3 has 14 amino acids. Germline CDR1 is SQVTM and CDR2 is ANQGSEA. CDR3 DNA: TGCAGCGTGGGGGGTAGACTTATTCGAGATACGCAGTATTTT. Its translation: CSVGGRLIRDTQYF.